A single sample is the source of the 11 T cell receptor beta chains below, sequenced in a study of blood T cell repertoires in COVID-19. TCRdb's table, derived via immunoSEQ multiplex PCR, lists solely in-frame clones and lacks some. The profile shows 140,000 to 150,000 clones, more than 75% of them singletons. Sequenced material: PBMCs or T cells enriched from blood (not recorded which). The receptors stem from a woman between 50 and 59 years old who had recovered from COVID-19.

This clone has just one count. V usage is TRBV5-6 and J usage is TRBJ2-2; D ambiguous. Trimming pared 4 bases from V and 9 bases from J, leaving 13 bases between. Germline CDR1 is SGHDT and CDR2 is YYEEEE. This CDR3 contains 13 residues. CDR3 residues: CASSPQMRRELFF. The CDR3, as DNA: TGTGCCAGCAGCCCTCAAATGCGCCGGGAGCTGTTTTTT.

This chain connects TRBV4-1 to TRBJ2-6; 10 bases fit TRBD1. J was trimmed by 3 bases and V by 4 bases; bases with no gene match: 6. Germline V lookup: CDR1 MGHRA, CDR2 YSYEKL. This CDR3 comprises 17 residues. CDR3 protein: CASSPRDRGFGANVLTF. The CDR3 bases are TGCGCCAGCAGCCCCCGGGACAGGGGCTTTGGGGCCAACGTCCTGACTTTC.

V gene TRBV19 combines with J gene TRBJ1-1; no reliable D call. Between the trimmed V and J ends, which lost 3 bases and 1 base, there was a span of 12 bases. The CDR3 totals 15 residues. In germline, CDR1 is LNHDA, CDR2 SQIVND (reference sequence). The CDR3 here is CASSIYSTKNTEAFF. Here the CDR3 DNA reads TGTGCCAGTAGTATTTATTCTACGAAGAACACTGAAGCTTTCTTT.

A single count supports this clone. The genes are TRBV19 and TRBJ1-6; D is undetermined. Germline V gene lookup returns CDR1 LNHDA and CDR2 SQIVND (reference sequence). The CDR3 extends over 13 amino acids. Trimming cost V 5 bases and J 4 bases, with 6 bases left between them. The DNA of the CDR3 is TGTGCCAGTAGTCCAAAATATAATTCACCCCTCCACTTT. The encoded protein is CASSPKYNSPLHF.

This clone was observed a few times. The chain recombines TRBV5-1 with TRBJ2-3, with TRBD2 matching 11 bases. With 3 bases clipped from V and 4 bases from J, the junction kept 7 bases outside the gene matches. The CDR3 loop spans 16 amino acids. The germline V gene has CDR1 SGHRS and CDR2 YFSETQ. CDR3 DNA sequence: TGCGCCAGCAGCTCCCTAGCGGGGGGAGTAGCAGATACGCAGTATTTT. Amino acids: CASSSLAGGVADTQYF.

This sequence joins TRBV5-4 and TRBJ2-2; possibly TRBD2 for D (5 bases). V was shortened by 4 bases and J by 3 bases, with 13 bases between the two germline ends. Germline assignment: CDR1 SGHNT and CDR2 YYREEE (reference sequence). The CDR3 covers 15 residues. CDR3 bases: TGTGCCAGCAGCCCCACTAGGGCGTACACCGGGGAGCTGTTTTTT. Encoded protein: CASSPTRAYTGELFF.

The rearrangement links TRBV6-5 to TRBJ1-4, with 7 bases fitting TRBD1. Germline V CDR1 and CDR2: MNHEY, SVGAGI. Trimming took 6 bases from V and 0 from J; bases not matched to a gene: 4. This CDR3 has 15 residues. The CDR3 DNA sequence: TGTGCCAGCAGCCGGGACAGAGCAACTAATGAAAAACTGTTTTTT. It codes for CASSRDRATNEKLFF.

The chain joins TRBV7-2 to TRBJ2-5; D is unclear. The CDR3 contains 13 residues. CDR1 is SGHTA, CDR2 FQGNSA, per germline. V gave up 3 bases and J gave up 1 base, with 6 bases separating them. This chain's CDR3 is CASSFISQETQYF. CDR3 nucleotide sequence: TGTGCCAGCAGCTTTATCTCCCAAGAGACCCAGTACTTC.

The rearrangement joins TRBV10-3 to TRBJ2-5, with 9 bases that match TRBD1. This CDR3 is built from 14 residues. With 6 bases clipped from V and 5 bases from J, the junction kept 7 bases outside the gene matches. CDR1 is ENHRY and CDR2 is SYGVKD in the germline V gene. For the CDR3, the DNA is TGTGCCATCAGCCCGGGACAGGGAAGTGAGACCCAGTACTTC. This codes for CAISPGQGSETQYF.

This clone came up a few times. V usage is TRBV11-3 and J usage is TRBJ2-5; D remains ambiguous. The CDR3 loop spans 13 amino acids. From germline, CDR1 is SGHNT and CDR2 YENEEA. The V end lost 0 bases, the J end lost 2 bases, and 4 bases lay between the germline ends. Written as DNA, the CDR3 is TGTGCCAGCAGCTTAGAATCTCAAGAGACCCAGTACTTC. It codes for CASSLESQETQYF.

This rearrangement joins TRBV3-1 (or the pseudogene TRBV3-2) to TRBJ2-3; 8 bases line up with TRBD2. The CDR3 length is 19 residues. The junction had 17 bases not matched to a gene; V was cut back by 4 bases and J by 2 bases. Germline-derived CDR1 and CDR2 are LGHDT and YNNKEL (reference sequence). The CDR3 loop is CASSPRGKSSGGYTDTQYF. CDR3 DNA: TGTGCCAGCAGCCCTAGGGGGAAGTCCAGCGGGGGATACACAGATACGCAGTATTTT.